A selection of T cell receptor beta chains follows, all from one sample in a study of blood T cell repertoires in COVID-19. Profiling relied on immunoSEQ multiplex PCR, and the TCRdb table lists in-frame clones only, not all of them. The sample carries about 160,000 clones, around 85% recorded once. Sequencing was done on a sample of PBMCs or T cells enriched from blood (not recorded which). Every receptor here comes from a woman aged 40-49 years with acute COVID-19. The conserved cysteine and the conserved F or W are not part of the CDR3 here. Each record gives: CDR3 protein, V gene, D gene. A D gene is named only where the DNA matches it firmly.

CDR3 protein: ATSEAGTGGFNTGELF
V gene: TRBV24-1
D gene: TRBD1

CDR3 protein: ASSVVHRGLKTQY
V gene: TRBV9
D gene: TRBD1

CDR3 protein: ASSLAGAIANTGELF
V gene: TRBV7-2
D gene: .

CDR3 protein: ASSLLGSGRDTGELF
V gene: TRBV3-1/TRBV3-2
D gene: TRBD2

CDR3 protein: ASSPLGQANTEAF
V gene: TRBV9
D gene: TRBD1

CDR3 protein: ASSLSGRNSYNEQF
V gene: TRBV3-1/TRBV3-2
D gene: TRBD2

CDR3 protein: ASSWTPGETQY
V gene: TRBV6-5
D gene: .

CDR3 protein: ASSLNGIPTYGYT
V gene: TRBV27
D gene: .

CDR3 protein: ASSLPGTDTQY
V gene: TRBV5-4
D gene: .

CDR3 protein: ASSLGTSATGELF
V gene: TRBV5-1
D gene: TRBD2

CDR3 protein: ASYFSGTVNTGELF
V gene: TRBV19
D gene: TRBD1

CDR3 protein: ASSRQGLAETLAKNIQY
V gene: TRBV19
D gene: TRBD2

CDR3 protein: ASSLSGGNTEAF
V gene: TRBV6-6
D gene: .

CDR3 protein: ASSFRVRDRGVSPLH
V gene: TRBV7-2
D gene: TRBD1

CDR3 protein: ASSLSGGSYEQY
V gene: TRBV7-9
D gene: TRBD2

CDR3 protein: ASRLTHRAHQPQH
V gene: TRBV12-2
D gene: .

CDR3 protein: ASSAGTFLTGRNQPQH
V gene: TRBV6-1
D gene: TRBD1

CDR3 protein: ASSLGGAIGELF
V gene: TRBV13
D gene: .

CDR3 protein: ASTIRSQNSPLH
V gene: TRBV6-5
D gene: .

CDR3 protein: ASKPPLGRNTGELF
V gene: TRBV19
D gene: .

CDR3 protein: ASSLDAGGLSYEQY
V gene: TRBV11-2
D gene: TRBD2

CDR3 protein: ASSPRQPGGGELF
V gene: TRBV7-6
D gene: .

CDR3 protein: ASSLRAGQKNTEAF
V gene: TRBV27
D gene: .

CDR3 protein: ASSLEGVNYGYT
V gene: TRBV5-1
D gene: .

CDR3 protein: ASSRQGDTQY
V gene: TRBV6-5
D gene: .

CDR3 protein: ASSAQGIGYGYT
V gene: TRBV5-5
D gene: .

CDR3 protein: ASSQESELAGHEQY
V gene: TRBV4-2
D gene: TRBD2

CDR3 protein: ASRRVTSGSGDTQY
V gene: TRBV19
D gene: TRBD2

CDR3 protein: ASSEAAGAVETEAF
V gene: TRBV6-1
D gene: .

CDR3 protein: ASSQGSVSTDTQY
V gene: TRBV5-4
D gene: .

CDR3 protein: ASSYSGATDTQY
V gene: TRBV5-1
D gene: TRBD2

CDR3 protein: AWRAANYGYT
V gene: TRBV30
D gene: .

CDR3 protein: ASSPQGGAYEQY
V gene: TRBV6-5
D gene: .

CDR3 protein: ASRTGLLLNTEAF
V gene: TRBV5-1
D gene: .

CDR3 protein: ASSRTSGNTGELF
V gene: TRBV28
D gene: TRBD2

CDR3 protein: SVEGHSSYNEQF
V gene: TRBV29-1
D gene: .

CDR3 protein: ASSPGVVPYEQY
V gene: TRBV7-9
D gene: .

CDR3 protein: ATSDSGHQETQY
V gene: TRBV24-1
D gene: .

CDR3 protein: ASSSTSLSHSNQPQH
V gene: TRBV7-2
D gene: .

CDR3 protein: ASRAQVFSNQPQH
V gene: TRBV27
D gene: .

CDR3 protein: ASSLAFTGVEGDTEAF
V gene: TRBV7-6
D gene: TRBD1

CDR3 protein: AIMGQGQRNGYT
V gene: TRBV10-3
D gene: TRBD1

CDR3 protein: ASSGAGIHSNQPQH
V gene: TRBV6-6
D gene: .

CDR3 protein: ASSLAYNEQF
V gene: TRBV5-1
D gene: .

CDR3 protein: ASSLPPSGETQY
V gene: TRBV28
D gene: .

CDR3 protein: ASSLAGLSQQF
V gene: TRBV5-1
D gene: .

CDR3 protein: ASSLGGSITEKLF
V gene: TRBV2
D gene: .

CDR3 protein: ASSITGETYNEQF
V gene: TRBV9
D gene: TRBD1

CDR3 protein: ASSLSGTSGPTQY
V gene: TRBV7-2
D gene: TRBD2

CDR3 protein: ASSLSGIVNEQF
V gene: TRBV7-2
D gene: .